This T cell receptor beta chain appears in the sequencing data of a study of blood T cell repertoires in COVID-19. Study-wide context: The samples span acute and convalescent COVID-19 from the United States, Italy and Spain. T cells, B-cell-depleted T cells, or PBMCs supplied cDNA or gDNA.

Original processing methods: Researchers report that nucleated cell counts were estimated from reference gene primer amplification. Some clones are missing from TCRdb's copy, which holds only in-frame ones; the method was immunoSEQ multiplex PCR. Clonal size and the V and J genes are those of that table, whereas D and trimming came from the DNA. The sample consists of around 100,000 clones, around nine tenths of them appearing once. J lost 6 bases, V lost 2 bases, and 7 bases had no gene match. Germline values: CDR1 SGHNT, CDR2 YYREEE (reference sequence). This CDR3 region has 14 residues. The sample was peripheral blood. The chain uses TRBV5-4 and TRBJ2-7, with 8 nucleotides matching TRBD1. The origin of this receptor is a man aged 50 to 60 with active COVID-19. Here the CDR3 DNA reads TGTGCCAGCAGCTTCCAGGGGGCTCGAGGCGAGCAGTACTTC. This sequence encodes CASSFQGARGEQYF.